The clone carrying this TCR beta chain was seen a handful of times. Antigen specificity is unknown. This entry belongs to a study of T cell responses to AZD1222 COVID-19 vaccine. General study results and limits: Unmutated variant regions are reportedly targeted by nearly half of spike-specific TCRs. Donors were largely white British and mainly female; clonal diversity was possibly underestimated.

The assay was immunoSEQ multiplex PCR, and TCRdb's table has in-frame clones only and misses some. The sample yields more than 95,000 clones, roughly 82% seen once. Trimming stripped 0 bases from V and 8 bases from J, with 8 bases between. CDR3 size: 12 residues. Germline loops: CDR1 SGHRS, CDR2 YFSETQ. The chain has TRBV5-1 and TRBJ1-2; the D is unclear. The sample consisted of peripheral blood, taken 28 days after the second AZD1222 dose. The receptor comes from an adult who received the AZD1222 COVID-19 vaccine. CDR3 nucleotide sequence: TGCGCCAGCAGCTTGGAGGTGGGCGGCTACACCTTC. This encodes CASSLEVGGYTF.